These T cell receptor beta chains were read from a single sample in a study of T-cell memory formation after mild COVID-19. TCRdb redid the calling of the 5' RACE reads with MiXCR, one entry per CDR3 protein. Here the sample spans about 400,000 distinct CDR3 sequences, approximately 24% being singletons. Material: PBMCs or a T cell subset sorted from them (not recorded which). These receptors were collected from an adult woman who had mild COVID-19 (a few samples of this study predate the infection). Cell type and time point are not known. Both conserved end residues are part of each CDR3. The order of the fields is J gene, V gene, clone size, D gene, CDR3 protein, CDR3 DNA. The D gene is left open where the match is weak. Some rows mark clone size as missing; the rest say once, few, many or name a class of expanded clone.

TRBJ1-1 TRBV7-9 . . CASSPPWAFF TGTGCCAGCAGCCCACCTTGGGCTTTCTTT
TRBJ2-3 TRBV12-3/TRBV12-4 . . CASNAGTGSYRGTDTQYF TGTGCCAGCAACGCCGGAACAGGGAGTTATAGAGGGACAGATACGCAGTATTTT
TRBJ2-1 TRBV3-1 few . CASQDDYNEQFF TGTGCCAGCCAGGACGACTACAATGAGCAGTTCTTC
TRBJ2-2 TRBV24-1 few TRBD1 CATQGQEDTGELFF TGTGCCACCCAGGGACAGGAGGACACCGGGGAGCTGTTTTTT
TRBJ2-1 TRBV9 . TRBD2 CASSPPASGGVDEQFF TGTGCCAGCAGCCCCCCGGCTAGCGGGGGGGTTGATGAGCAGTTCTTC
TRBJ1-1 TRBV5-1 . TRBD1 CASTGQGYYTEAFF TGCGCCAGCACCGGACAGGGTTATTACACTGAAGCTTTCTTT
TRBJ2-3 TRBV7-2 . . CASSFTQGDHTQYF TGTGCCAGCAGCTTCACCCAGGGCGATCATACGCAGTATTTT
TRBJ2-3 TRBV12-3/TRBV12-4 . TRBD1 CASSDLTGGTQYF TGTGCCAGCAGTGACCTAACAGGGGGTACGCAGTATTTT
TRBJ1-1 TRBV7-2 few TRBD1 CASSLGLNSPRGPDTEAFF TGTGCCAGCAGCTTAGGGCTCAATAGTCCCAGGGGGCCGGACACTGAAGCTTTCTTT
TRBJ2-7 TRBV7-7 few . CASSTGLYYEQYF TGTGCCAGCAGCACAGGATTATACTACGAGCAGTACTTC
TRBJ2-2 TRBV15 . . CATSPRTALTNTGELFF TGTGCCACCAGCCCACGGACAGCCCTTACGAACACCGGGGAGCTGTTTTTT
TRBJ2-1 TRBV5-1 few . CASSYDPGVRGYNEQFF TGCGCCAGCAGTTACGACCCGGGGGTCCGTGGCTACAATGAGCAGTTCTTC
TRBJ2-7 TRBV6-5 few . CASSYSGGQTYEQYF TGTGCCAGCAGTTACTCGGGGGGCCAAACCTACGAGCAGTACTTC
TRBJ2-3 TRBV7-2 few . CASRPSSSGTQYF TGTGCCAGCAGACCTAGCAGCTCGGGGACGCAGTATTTT
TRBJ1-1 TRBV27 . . CASSFLRNTEAFF TGTGCCAGCAGTTTTTTACGGAACACTGAAGCTTTCTTT
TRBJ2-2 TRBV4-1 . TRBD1 CASSQEGAGGTGELFF TGCGCCAGCAGCCAAGAGGGGGCAGGGGGCACCGGGGAGCTGTTTTTT